This TCR beta chain is from a study of cytomegalovirus exposure and HLA in healthy donors. Study-level results: Researchers reported in a later analysis that a missense DCLRE1C variant was tied to TCR beta V- and J-gene trimming. The authors enumerated over 150 TCR beta chains as linked to cytomegalovirus.

Use of 60 Vbeta and 13 Jbeta primers characterized the PCR. Sequencing used immunoSEQ multiplex PCR; TCRdb keeps in-frame clones, though not all of them. Among more than 150,000 clones listed, 70% to 80% were seen once. Points on this clone: Antigen: not known.

The source is a man aged 18 to 29 in good health and CMV-seronegative. Input material: PBMCs.

The CDR3 is CASSSPPGAYGYTF. As DNA, the CDR3 is TGTGCCAGCAGTTCCCCCCCCGGAGCCTATGGCTACACCTTC. This chain joins TRBV28 and TRBJ1-2; D unresolved. Germline CDR1 reads MDHEN; CDR2 reads SYDVKM. The CDR3 is made up of 14 amino acids. V lost 4 bases to trimming and J lost 4 bases, with 13 bases between them.